Each of the 30 T cell receptor beta chains below was sequenced from the same sample in a study of T cells in Graves' hyperthyroidism and ophthalmopathy. From RNA transcripts, TCR beta CDR3 regions were amplified. RT-PCR in the first round (using the HTBI primer set) targeted the TCR CDR3. TCRdb redid the calling of the multiplex PCR reads with MiXCR, one entry per CDR3 protein. The sample has 380,000 or so distinct CDR3 sequences; 13% are singletons. Sequenced sample: blood. The receptors derive from a man aged 25 to 40 with Graves' hyperthyroidism that later progressed to Graves' ophthalmopathy.

This clonotype has a count of ten or more. The CDR3 DNA follows: TGTGCCAGCAGCTTAGGGGGACAGCTACCGCTGAACACTGAAGCTTTCTTT. Its translation: CASSLGGQLPLNTEAFF. The chain combines TRBV13 with TRBJ1-1; 7 nucleotides align to TRBD1. V was pared by 0 bases and J by 0 bases, with 7 bases of the junction left unmatched. This CDR3 has 17 residues. Germline assignment: CDR1 PRHDT and CDR2 FYEKMQ (reference sequence).

The sample holds a few counts of this clonotype. V and J are TRBV9 and TRBJ2-1; 9 bases are a match to TRBD1. V was clipped by 3 bases and J by 7 bases; unmatched bases: 14. The CDR3 is 17 residues long. CDR1 is SGDLS, CDR2 YYNGEE, per germline. The CDR3, as DNA: TGTGCCAGCAGCGCAACTACCATTGACAGGGGGATGAATGAGCAGTTCTTC. This encodes CASSATTIDRGMNEQFF.

In its sample, this clonotype was seen many times. V usage is TRBV12-3 or TRBV12-4 and J usage is TRBJ1-2; 10 bases are a match to TRBD1. Trimming cost V 3 bases and J 7 bases; bases outside gene matches: 5. The CDR3 consists of 14 residues. CDR3 in DNA: TGTGCCAGCAGTTTGGGGACAGGGGTGGCTGGCTACACCTTC. This gives the protein CASSLGTGVAGYTF.

This clonotype came up many times. V is TRBV5-1 and J is TRBJ1-1, with a weak D call TRBD1 (5 bases). Germline loops: CDR1 SGHRS, CDR2 YFSETQ. V was pared by 4 bases and J by 1 base, with 17 bases between. This CDR3 has 16 amino acids. Written as DNA, the CDR3 is TGCGCCAGCAGCCTACGGAGGGGCGCGGAGAACACTGAAGCTTTCTTT. This encodes CASSLRRGAENTEAFF.

This clonotype showed up many times. This sequence joins TRBV18 and TRBJ2-3; D uncertain. CDR3 size: 12 residues. Looked up from germline, CDR1 is KGHSH and CDR2 is LQKENI. V was cut by 2 bases and J by 6 bases, with 6 bases left in between. CDR3 amino acids: CASSPGRDTQYF. The CDR3 DNA reads as TGTGCCAGCTCACCAGGGCGCGATACGCAGTATTTT. Full variable domain (rest looked up from reference TRBV18 and TRBJ2-3): NAGVMQNPRHLVRRRGQEARLRCSPMKGHSHVYWYRQLPEEGLKFMVYLQKENIIDESGMPKERFSAEFPKEGPSILRIQQVVRGDSAAYFCASSPGRDTQYFGPGTRLTVL.

The table lists this clonotype with a few counts. The chain couples TRBV5-4 to TRBJ2-2; 14 positions match TRBD2. V dropped 4 bases and J dropped 0; count of bases not matched to a gene: 8. The CDR3 loop spans 19 amino acids. Germline CDR1 is SGHNT and CDR2 is YYREEE (reference sequence). In DNA form, the CDR3 reads TGTGCCAGCAGCCCCGGACTAGCGGGGGGCCCTACGAACACCGGGGAGCTGTTTTTT. Protein product: CASSPGLAGGPTNTGELFF.

This clonotype appeared a few times. CDR3 bases: TGTGCCAGCTCACCAATTGCTTCTGGAAACACCATATATTTT. Encoded protein: CASSPIASGNTIYF. The chain recombines TRBV18 with TRBJ1-3; D is unclear. The CDR3 spans 14 residues. The V gene lost 2 bases and the J gene lost 1 base, with 6 bases spanning the gap. CDR1 and CDR2 (germline): KGHSH, LQKENI.

This clonotype occurred many times. The chain recombines TRBV11-1 with TRBJ2-1, with no clear D. V lost 3 bases, J lost 8 bases, and 5 bases lay in between. The germline V gene has CDR1 SGHAT and CDR2 FQDESV (reference sequence). The CDR3 totals 11 residues. DNA of the CDR3: TGTGCCAGCAGCTTTCTCGATGAGCAGTTCTTC. Residues: CASSFLDEQFF.

This clonotype showed up many times. The CDR3 DNA reads TGCGCCAGCAGCTTGACGGGGGCAGACAAAGCTTTCTTT. This sequence encodes CASSLTGADKAFF. J is TRBJ1-1 and V is TRBV5-1, with D tentatively TRBD1 (6 bases). CDR1 and CDR2 (germline): SGHRS, YFSETQ. The CDR3 spans 13 residues. Trimming took 1 base from V and 9 from J, leaving 13 bases between them.

This rearrangement joins TRBV7-9 to TRBJ2-5; TRBD2 matches 8 bases. Trimming at V came to 1 base and at J to 5 bases, leaving 12 bases not matched to a gene. Germline CDR1 and CDR2: SEHNR and FQNEAQ (reference sequence). The CDR3 has 17 amino acids. CDR3 protein: CASSLDASGPRRETQYF. The CDR3 DNA reads TGTGCCAGCAGCTTAGACGCTAGCGGGCCACGGCGGGAGACCCAGTACTTC.

This clonotype was counted only a few times. V is TRBV6-1 and J is TRBJ2-7; D uncertain. This CDR3 comprises 11 residues. Trimming cost V 8 bases and J 3 bases, with 8 bases left between them. Germline loops: CDR1 MNHNS, CDR2 SASEGT. The CDR3 nucleotides read TGTGCCAGCGTCACTGACTACGAGCAGTACTTC. Translated: CASVTDYEQYF.

This clonotype was found a few times. For the CDR3, the DNA is TGTGCCTCCAATTCGCCCTATAATTCACCCCTCCACTTT. As protein: CASNSPYNSPLHF. The genes are TRBV7-9 and TRBJ1-6; the D is unclear. The germline V gene has CDR1 SEHNR and CDR2 FQNEAQ (reference sequence). Between the trimmed V and J ends, which lost 11 bases and 2 bases, there was a span of 10 bases. This CDR3 has 13 residues.

This clonotype was observed many times. This chain joins TRBV20-1 and TRBJ2-5; possibly TRBD2 for D (6 bases). The CDR3 is 14 amino acids. Trimming took off 3 bases at V and 5 bases at J, with 16 bases between the two ends. The germline gives CDR1 DFQATT, CDR2 SNEGSKA (reference sequence). Here the CDR3 reads CSARIQVGRETQYF. As DNA, the CDR3 is TGCAGTGCTAGGATCCAGGTTGGGAGGGAGACCCAGTACTTC.

This clonotype was seen repeatedly, ten times or more. The chain recombines TRBV12-3 or TRBV12-4 with TRBJ1-1; possible D gene TRBD1, 5 bases. The CDR3 totals 13 residues. Deletions cut 7 bases from V and 8 bases from J, with 17 bases between. The CDR3 DNA reads as TGTGCCAGCACCTCGTCCGGGGCTAGAGAAGCTTTCTTT. As protein: CASTSSGAREAFF.

There are many counts of this clonotype. V usage is TRBV3-1 and J usage is TRBJ1-5, with D perhaps matching TRBD1 (6 bases). The CDR3 spans 15 residues. V was clipped by 3 bases and J by 4 bases, with 13 bases between them. CDR1 and CDR2 from the germline V gene are LGHDT and YNNKEL (reference sequence). The CDR3 DNA follows: TGTGCCAGCAGCCAGGCCCCGGGACAAAATCAGCCCCAGCATTTT. Encoded protein: CASSQAPGQNQPQHF. Full variable domain (rest looked up from reference TRBV3-1 and TRBJ1-5): DTAVSQTPKYLVTQMGNDKSIKCEQNLGHDTMYWYKQDSKKFLKIMFSYNNKELIINETVPNRFSPKSPDKAHLNLHINSLELGDSAVYFCASSQAPGQNQPQHFGDGTRLSIL.

In this sample, this clonotype turned up many times. The chain has TRBV7-2 and TRBJ1-2; TRBD1 aligns across 9 bases. Trimming at V came to 5 bases and at J to 7 bases, leaving 8 bases not matched to a gene. The CDR3 is made up of 14 amino acids. The germline CDR1 and CDR2 sequences are SGHTA and FQGNSA. The CDR3 coding sequence is TGTGCCAGCAGCCCTTGGACAGGGGATGGTGGCTACACCTTC. It translates to CASSPWTGDGGYTF.

This clonotype was observed a handful of times. This chain uses TRBV20-1 with TRBJ1-6; D is uncertain. The CDR3 extends over 12 amino acids. The germline V and J ends were trimmed by 3 bases and 7 bases, with 7 bases remaining between them. CDR1 is DFQATT, CDR2 SNEGSKA, per germline (reference sequence). CDR3 amino acids: CSASRQNSPLHF. In DNA, the CDR3 is TGCAGTGCTAGCAGGCAGAATTCACCCCTCCACTTT.

This clonotype was recorded at least ten times. This rearrangement joins TRBV2 to TRBJ1-5; D is undetermined. Trimming shortened V by 3 bases and J by 3 bases, and 9 bases separated the two germline ends. Germline V CDR1 and CDR2: SNHLY, FYNNEI. This CDR3 is built from 14 residues. The CDR3 loop reads CASSDRQINQPQHF. CDR3 nucleotides: TGTGCCAGCAGTGACCGGCAAATCAATCAGCCCCAGCATTTT.

This clonotype showed up many times. The chain employs TRBV7-9 and TRBJ1-1, with D unresolved. The V end lost 1 base, the J end lost 4 bases, and 7 bases lay between the germline ends. The CDR3 is 13 residues long. The germline V gene encodes CDR1 SEHNR and CDR2 FQNEAQ (reference sequence). CDR3 in DNA: TGTGCCAGCAGCTTAGGAGTTGGCACTGAAGCTTTCTTT. This encodes CASSLGVGTEAFF.

In its sample, this clonotype was seen many times. V and J are TRBV3-1 and TRBJ2-7; 11 positions agree with TRBD2. Germline-derived CDR1 and CDR2 are LGHDT and YNNKEL (reference sequence). The V and J ends lost 4 bases and 4 bases, in that order; junction bases with no gene match: 3. The CDR3 length is 14 residues. CDR3 DNA sequence: TGTGCCAGCAGCCGGACTAGCGGGTTTTACGAGCAGTACTTC. This codes for CASSRTSGFYEQYF.

This clonotype has ten or more counts. The chain is built from TRBV5-8 and TRBJ2-3; maybe TRBD2 (5 bases). This CDR3 has 17 amino acids. V lost 2 bases, J lost 4 bases, and 20 bases lay in between. The germline V gene has CDR1 SGHTS and CDR2 YDEGEE. The CDR3 DNA reads TGTGCCAGCAGCTTCGGACTTCAAGAGCTAGGCCCAGATACGCAGTATTTT. It translates to CASSFGLQELGPDTQYF.

V usage is TRBV4-1 and J usage is TRBJ1-6, with D possibly being TRBD1 (5 bases). The CDR3 runs to 13 residues. Germline CDR1 is MGHRA and CDR2 is YSYEKL. V lost 4 bases and J lost 16, with 17 bases in between. The CDR3 is CASSLSRPGGLHF. The CDR3 DNA reads as TGCGCCAGCAGCCTCTCCCGGCCCGGGGGTCTCCACTTT.

There are many counts of this clonotype. The J gene is TRBJ2-5, the V gene TRBV7-2; D is perhaps TRBD2 (6 bases). The ends were cut back, 1 base at V and 5 bases at J, with 14 bases in the middle. The CDR3 contains 15 residues. Germline CDR1 reads SGHTA; CDR2 reads FQGNSA. CDR3 in amino acids: CASSLGFGGWETQYF. The CDR3, as DNA: TGTGCCAGCAGCTTAGGGTTCGGGGGTTGGGAGACCCAGTACTTC.

V usage is TRBV11-2 and J usage is TRBJ1-6; 8 bases agree with TRBD1. V lost 5 bases, J lost 7 bases, and 7 bases stayed unmatched. The CDR3 length is 15 residues. Germline V lookup: CDR1 SGHAT, CDR2 FQNNGV. The CDR3 nucleotides are TGTGCCAGCAGCACCACCGGGACAGGAAATTCACCCCTCCACTTT. As protein: CASSTTGTGNSPLHF.

This clonotype was found many times. V and J are TRBV2 and TRBJ2-7, with 8 bases identical to TRBD1. The germline CDR1 and CDR2 sequences are SNHLY and FYNNEI. V trimming: 1 base; J trimming: 0 bases; junction bases outside the gene matches: 2. This CDR3 is 15 amino acids long. The CDR3 nucleotides read TGTGCCAGCAGTGAAGGGGGGACAGGCTCCTACGAGCAGTACTTC. Residues: CASSEGGTGSYEQYF.

About this clonotype itself: The junction and the germline gene differ at one end; a read error may be behind it. The chain uses TRBV5-5 and TRBJ2-3; D unclear. CDR3 length: 15 residues. Per the germline V gene, CDR1 is SGHKS and CDR2 is YYEKEE (reference sequence). The CDR3 coding sequence is TGTGCCAGCAGCTTGGATCCCGATAGCACAGATACGCCGTATTTT. Its protein product is CASSLDPDSTDTPYF.

The CDR3 DNA follows: TGCGCCAGCAGCCAGGCCAGGGGGCAAACTAATGAAAAACTGTTTTTT. Its protein product is CASSQARGQTNEKLFF. The V gene is TRBV4-1, the J gene TRBJ1-4; 8 bases are shared with TRBD1. V lost 3 bases and J lost 1; bases outside the gene matches: 4. The CDR3 extends over 16 amino acids. Looked up from germline, CDR1 is MGHRA and CDR2 is YSYEKL.

This clonotype appeared many times. This chain links TRBV29-1 with TRBJ1-1; no definite D call. V lost 2 bases and J 0 bases, leaving 13 bases between the germline ends. The length of the CDR3 is 15 residues. The germline gives CDR1 SQVTM, CDR2 ANQGSEA. The DNA for the CDR3 is TGCAGCGTTGAACTAAACGGCTACATGAACACTGAAGCTTTCTTT. As protein: CSVELNGYMNTEAFF. Filled out from reference TRBV29-1 and TRBJ1-1, the complete variable domain reads SAVISQKPSRDICQRGTSLTIQCQVDSQVTMMFWYRQQPGQSLTLIATANQGSEATYESGFVIDKFPISRPNLTFSTLTVSNMSPEDSSIYLCSVELNGYMNTEAFFGQGTRLTVV.

This clonotype was recorded at least ten times. The gene calls are TRBV11-2 and TRBJ2-2; D possibly corresponds to TRBD2 (6 bases). Trimming shortened V by 0 bases and J by 13 bases, and 12 bases separated the two germline ends. CDR1 SGHAT and CDR2 FQNNGV come from the germline V gene. CDR3 length: 13 amino acids. The CDR3 sequence: CASSLELGGTLFF. In nucleotides, the CDR3 is TGTGCCAGCAGCTTAGAGTTGGGGGGTACGCTGTTTTTT.

This sequence joins TRBV4-2 and TRBJ1-5; D might be TRBD1 (5 bases). V was cut by 1 base and J by 1 base, with 11 bases left in between. The CDR3 consists of 16 residues. Germline loops: CDR1 LGHNA, CDR2 YNFKEQ. CDR3 loop: CASSQGAGMSNQPQHF. The CDR3 region has the DNA TGTGCCAGCAGCCAAGGGGCAGGGATGAGCAATCAGCCCCAGCATTTT.